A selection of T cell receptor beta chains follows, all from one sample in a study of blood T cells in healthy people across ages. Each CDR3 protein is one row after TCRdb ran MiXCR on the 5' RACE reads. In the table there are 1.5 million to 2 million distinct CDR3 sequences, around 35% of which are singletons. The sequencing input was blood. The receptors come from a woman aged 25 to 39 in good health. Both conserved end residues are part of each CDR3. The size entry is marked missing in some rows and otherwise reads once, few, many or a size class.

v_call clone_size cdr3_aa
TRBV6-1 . CASTLAGATYNEQFF
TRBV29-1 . CSVEFPAGGVAFF
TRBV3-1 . CASSQGPPAGHLTF
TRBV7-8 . CASSSLDRGSLKDTQYF
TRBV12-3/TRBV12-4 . CASTRRASSGANVLTF
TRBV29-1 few CSVDRPTAVYGYTF
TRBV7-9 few CASSLDLFGQTYEQYF
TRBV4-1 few CASSHLAGGPVAYNEQFF
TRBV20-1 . CSARDLNSVYGYTF
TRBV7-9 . CASSLGVSPEPRLFF
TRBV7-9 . CASSLSPGTSTDTQYF
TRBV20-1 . CSARDKGRGTDTQYF
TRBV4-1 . CASSRGGGRSYEQYF
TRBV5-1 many CASSLGTSGFQETQYF
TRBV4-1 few CASSAGWANQPQHF
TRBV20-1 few CSAPWLAGGLDTQYF
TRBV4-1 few CASSPGGSRYGYTF
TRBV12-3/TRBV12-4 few CASSSQDSAAGGYTF
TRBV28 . CASGTGQYVEDGTDTQYF
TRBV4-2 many CASSQDRLAGGQETQYF
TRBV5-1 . CASSFLMGQGAKTQYF
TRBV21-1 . CASSKGGQGRHGQYF
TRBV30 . CAWTGTGKYNEQFF
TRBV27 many CASMVGSPPSYEQYF
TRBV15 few CATSPDSYNEQFF
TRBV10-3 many CAIRSVGEQYF
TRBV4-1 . CASSSGLAGGRGVQFF
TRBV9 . CASSAGTSDTDTQYF
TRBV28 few CASRGQGAITSPTEAFF
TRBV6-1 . CASATAKNIQYF
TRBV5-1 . CASSPDRTLSTDTQYF
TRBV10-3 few CAIRDTGEGVGQPQHF
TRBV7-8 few CASSSLLAGGPWDTQYF
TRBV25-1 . CASSESGMNTEAFF
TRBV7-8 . CASSLDGHLNTGELFF
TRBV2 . CASSEGRSVHGYTF
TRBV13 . CASSDKDRGRYEQYF
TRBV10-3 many CAISERGPSYEQYF
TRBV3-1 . CASTRNGGRANEQFF
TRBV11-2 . CASSPGRLGNTEAFF
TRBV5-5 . CASSLNPGQGTTDTQYF
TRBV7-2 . CASSLIWDRGRNSPLHF
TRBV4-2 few CASSQDPPSGSTDTQYF
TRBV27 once CASSLRDYYEQYF
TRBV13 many CASSFSGNEQYF
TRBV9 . CASSVDQGALNTEAFF
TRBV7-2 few CASSEVASSNEQFF
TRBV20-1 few CSAPIQGFDTEAFF
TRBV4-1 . CASSQARQGLREKRFF
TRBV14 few CASSPSPYNEQYF
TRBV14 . CASSPEGRYEQYF
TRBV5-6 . CASCIANTGELFF
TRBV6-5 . CASSYSLDSEQFF
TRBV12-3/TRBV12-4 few CASSYDPTEQYF
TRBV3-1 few CASSQFRGRPQHF
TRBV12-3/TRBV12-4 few CASSLTAGVQGYTF
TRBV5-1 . CAGSFTATYEQYF
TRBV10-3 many CAISGHGGGRTYEQYF
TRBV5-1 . CASSLAIGIRGRSYEQYF